The 15 T cell receptor beta chains given below trace back to one sample, sequenced in a study of cytomegalovirus exposure and HLA in healthy donors. Vbeta (60) and Jbeta (13) primers were used in the PCR. This table comes from immunoSEQ multiplex PCR, and its TCRdb copy is limited to in-frame clones, with some not included. The table has roughly 120,000 clones, more than 65% seen once. Input material: PBMCs. These receptors were collected from a woman in her sixties in good health and CMV-seropositive.

Note on this clone: A read error is likely, as this CDR3 ends without the conserved phenylalanine or tryptophan. The gene calls are TRBV7-2 and TRBJ2-7; TRBD1 might be the D (5 bases). This CDR3 comprises 14 residues. Germline lookup yields CDR1 SGHTA and CDR2 FQGNSA. Trimming shortened V by 2 bases and J by 5 bases, and 13 bases separated the two germline ends. The CDR3 nucleotides read TGTGCCAGCAGCTTAAACCAGGGTTTCAACGAGCAGTACTCC. Amino acids: CASSLNQGFNEQYS.

The rearrangement links TRBV19 to TRBJ2-3, with TRBD2 as a possible D gene (5 bases). V lost 4 bases, J lost 0 bases, and 14 bases lay in between. Germline V gene lookup returns CDR1 LNHDA and CDR2 SQIVND (reference sequence). The CDR3 length is 16 residues. The CDR3 DNA reads as TGTGCCAGTAGTACCCCCCGCGGGTATAGCACAGATACGCAGTATTTT. Translating it yields CASSTPRGYSTDTQYF.

The chain has TRBV6-7 and TRBJ1-5; 8 bases are shared with TRBD1. TRBV6-7 is given ORF status, its function remaining uncertain. Losses at the gene ends were 6 bases for V and 7 bases for J; bases not matched to a gene: 11. The CDR3 length is 15 residues. Here the CDR3 reads CASRGNGTGSQPQHF. DNA of the CDR3: TGTGCCAGCAGAGGGAACGGGACAGGATCCCAGCCCCAGCATTTT.

The gene calls are TRBV5-4 and TRBJ1-1; a weak D match, TRBD1 (5 bases). Trimming shortened V by 1 base and J by 3 bases, and 13 bases separated the two germline ends. The CDR3 consists of 15 residues. Germline V gene sequence: CDR1 SGHNT, CDR2 YYREEE (reference sequence). The CDR3 nucleotides are TGTGCCAGCAGCTTGCGGGGGGGGGTTCACACTGAAGCTTTCTTT. Translating it yields CASSLRGGVHTEAFF.

This clone was recorded only once. This sequence joins TRBV6-1 and TRBJ2-1, with 10 bases that match TRBD1. The CDR3 consists of 13 residues. Germline V gene data show CDR1 as MNHNS and CDR2 as SASEGT. V dropped 8 bases and J dropped 6; count of bases not matched to a gene: 4. The CDR3 here is CASGTGVGNEQFF. CDR3 nucleotide sequence: TGTGCCAGCGGGACAGGGGTCGGCAATGAGCAGTTCTTC.

The CDR3 nucleotides are TGTGCCAGCAGCTTAGGGGGGGGGACAAATAATGAAAAACTGTTTTTT. It yields the protein CASSLGGGTNNEKLFF. The genes are TRBV7-9 and TRBJ1-4; D perhaps matches TRBD1 (6 bases). The germline V gene has CDR1 SEHNR and CDR2 FQNEAQ (reference sequence). V shed 1 base and J shed 4 bases, with 13 bases lying between them. The CDR3 runs to 16 residues.

This chain connects TRBV2 to TRBJ2-7; 7 positions match TRBD1. This CDR3 spans 16 amino acids. Germline V gene lookup returns CDR1 SNHLY and CDR2 FYNNEI. After removal of 6 bases from V and 0 bases from J, the junction contained 11 bases not matched to a gene. The CDR3 is CASRVPIQGSSYEQYF. CDR3 DNA: TGTGCCAGCAGGGTCCCTATACAGGGGAGCTCCTACGAGCAGTACTTC.

The chain joins TRBV30 to TRBJ2-3, with 9 positions matching TRBD2. CDR3 length: 16 residues. Germline V gene data show CDR1 as GTSNPN and CDR2 as SVGIG (reference sequence). The J segment lost 5 bases and the V segment lost 0 bases, leaving 9 bases of the junction unmatched. CDR3 coding DNA: TGTGCCTGGAGTGTACGCGGGGGGGGGTTTAGAGATACGCAGTATTTT. Amino acid sequence: CAWSVRGGGFRDTQYF.

The chain uses TRBV5-1 and TRBJ2-1, with TRBD2 matching 10 bases. CDR1 and CDR2 (germline): SGHRS, YFSETQ. This CDR3 spans 16 amino acids. The ends lost 4 bases at V and 6 bases at J; junction bases unmatched: 10. The CDR3 nucleotides read TGCGCCAGCAGCCCCTTGGGTAGCGGGAGGTTCAATGAGCAGTTCTTC. This encodes CASSPLGSGRFNEQFF.

The chain links TRBV15 to TRBJ1-2; 9 bases fit TRBD1. V lost 2 bases and J lost 5; bases outside the gene matches: 6. The length of the CDR3 is 15 residues. Germline loops: CDR1 LNHNV, CDR2 YYDKDF (reference sequence). The CDR3 sequence: CATSRTDRGDYGYTF. The CDR3 nucleotides are TGTGCCACCAGCAGAACCGACAGGGGGGATTATGGCTACACCTTC.

In this sample, this clone turned up a few times. CDR3 loop: CSVEGGGGYTF. DNA for the CDR3: TGCAGCGTTGAAGGGGGCGGTGGCTACACCTTC. The gene calls are TRBV29-1 and TRBJ1-2, with TRBD1 as a possible D gene (5 bases). V dropped 1 base and J dropped 7 bases, with 7 bases sitting between them. The V gene's germline CDR1 is SQVTM and CDR2 ANQGSEA. This CDR3 comprises 11 residues.

The chain carries TRBV28 and TRBJ1-5, with a possible D match to TRBD1 (5 bases). Germline CDR1 MDHEN, CDR2 SYDVKM. The V end lost 3 bases, the J end lost 3 bases, and 12 bases lay between the germline ends. The CDR3 loop spans 15 amino acids. The CDR3 region has the DNA TGTGCCAGCAGTTTGGCCCACAGGCTCAATCAGCCCCAGCATTTT. As protein: CASSLAHRLNQPQHF.

The J gene is TRBJ2-7, the V gene TRBV30; the match to TRBD1 covers 7 bases. In germline, CDR1 is GTSNPN, CDR2 SVGIG (reference sequence). Germline trimming cut 4 bases from V and 2 bases from J; bases unmatched to any gene: 5. This CDR3 contains 13 residues. This CDR3 reads CAWTRQGPYEQYF. CDR3 nucleotide sequence: TGTGCCTGGACCCGACAGGGTCCCTACGAGCAGTACTTC.

This rearrangement joins TRBV7-8 to TRBJ2-7; 8 nucleotides align to TRBD2. Looked up from germline, CDR1 is SGHVS and CDR2 is FQNEAQ. This CDR3 spans 17 amino acids. Trimming removed 5 bases from V and 1 base from J; junction bases left unmatched: 13. The CDR3 is CASSLPGGGGRSYEQYF. CDR3 coding DNA: TGTGCCAGCAGCCTCCCGGGAGGGGGGGGTAGATCCTACGAGCAGTACTTC.

The V and J genes are TRBV19 and TRBJ1-1; TRBD1 aligns across 7 bases. This CDR3 has 13 residues. Germline CDR1 and CDR2: LNHDA and SQIVND (reference sequence). V lost 5 bases, J lost 3 bases, and 3 bases stayed unmatched. The CDR3 spells CASSSGGYTEAFF. The DNA for the CDR3 is TGTGCCAGTAGTTCAGGGGGATACACTGAAGCTTTCTTT.